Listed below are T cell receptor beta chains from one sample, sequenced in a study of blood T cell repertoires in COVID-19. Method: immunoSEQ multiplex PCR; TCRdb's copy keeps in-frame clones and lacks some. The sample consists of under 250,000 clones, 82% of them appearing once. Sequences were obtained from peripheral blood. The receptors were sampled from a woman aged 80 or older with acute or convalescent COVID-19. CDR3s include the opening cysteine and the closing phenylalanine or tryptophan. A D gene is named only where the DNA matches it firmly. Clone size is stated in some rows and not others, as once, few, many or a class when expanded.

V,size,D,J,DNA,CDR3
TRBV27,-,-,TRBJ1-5,TGTGCCAGCAGCCAACGTGGGGGGGGAGGCAATCAGCCCCAGCATTTT,CASSQRGGGGNQPQHF
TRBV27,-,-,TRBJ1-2,TGTGCCAGCAGTTTAAACGGAGCTAACTATGGCTACACCTTC,CASSLNGANYGYTF
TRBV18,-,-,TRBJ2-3,TGTGCCAGCTCACCACCGGCGGGTGGGCGTCCGAAAGGGAATACGCAGTATTTT,CASSPPAGGRPKGNTQYF
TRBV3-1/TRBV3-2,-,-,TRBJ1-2,TGTGCCAGCAGCCAGACGGGGGACTATGGCTACACCTTC,CASSQTGDYGYTF
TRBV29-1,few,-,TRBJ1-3,TGCAGCGTTGCGGTTGGCGGAGGCTCTGGAAACACCATATATTTT,CSVAVGGGSGNTIYF
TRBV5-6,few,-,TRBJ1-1,TGTGCCAGCAACCCGACCCGGGGTGAAGCTTTCTTT,CASNPTRGEAFF
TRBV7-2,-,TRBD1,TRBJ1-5,TGTGCCAGCAGCTCTGACAGGGCAGCTCAGCCCCAGCATTTT,CASSSDRAAQPQHF
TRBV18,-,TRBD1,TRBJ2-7,TGTGCCAGCTCACCAAGGACAGGGGACTACGAGCAGTACTTC,CASSPRTGDYEQYF
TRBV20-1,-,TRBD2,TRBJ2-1,TGCAGTGCTAGTACTAGCGGGGGCGAGCAGTTCTTC,CSASTSGGEQFF
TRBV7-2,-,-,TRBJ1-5,TGTGCCAGCAGCTCTGGGGCGGATCAGCCCCAGCATTTT,CASSSGADQPQHF
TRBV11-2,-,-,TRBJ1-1,TGTGCCAGCAGATTACGGGCGATGATAGGGGAAGGCACTGAAGCTTTCTTT,CASRLRAMIGEGTEAFF
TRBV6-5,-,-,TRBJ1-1,TGTGCCAGCAGTTACTCGAGGGGGACTGAAGCTTTCTTT,CASSYSRGTEAFF
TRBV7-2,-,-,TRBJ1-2,TGTGCCAGCAGCCCTACTAGTGTTAGTAGGGGGTCTAATGGCTACACCTTC,CASSPTSVSRGSNGYTF
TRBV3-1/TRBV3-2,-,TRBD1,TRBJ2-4,TGTGCCAGCAGCCAAGATGGAACAGGGGCGAATCTAGCCAAAAACATTCAGTACTTC,CASSQDGTGANLAKNIQYF
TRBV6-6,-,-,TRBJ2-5,TGTGCCAGCAGTCAGGGGCCTCAAGAGACCCAGTACTTC,CASSQGPQETQYF
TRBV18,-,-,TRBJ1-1,TGTGCCAGCTCCGGGTCCACTGAAGCTTTCTTT,CASSGSTEAFF
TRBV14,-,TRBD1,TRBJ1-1,TGTGCCAGCAGCCAGGGACAGGGGGGTCGAGCTTTCTTT,CASSQGQGGRAFF
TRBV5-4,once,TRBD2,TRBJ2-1,TGTGCCAGCAGCTCCGGGACTAGCGGGGGTCACAATGAGCAGTTCTTC,CASSSGTSGGHNEQFF
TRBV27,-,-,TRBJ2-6,TGTGCCAGCAGGCGGGAAGCCCTTCTCCCTGGGGCCAACGTCCTGACTTTC,CASRREALLPGANVLTF
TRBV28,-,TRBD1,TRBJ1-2,TGTGCCAGCAGTTTAGATCAGGGGGCGGGCTATGGCTACACCTTC,CASSLDQGAGYGYTF
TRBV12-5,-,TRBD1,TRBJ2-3,TGTGCTAGTGGTACCGGACAGGAGGCAGATACGCAGTATTTT,CASGTGQEADTQYF
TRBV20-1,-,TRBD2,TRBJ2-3,TGCAGTGCTAGTATTTCTAGCGGGGGTAGGGATACGCAGTATTTT,CSASISSGGRDTQYF
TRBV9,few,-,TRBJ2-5,TGTGCCAGCAGCCCCGAGGTAGAGGATGGGACCCAGTACTTC,CASSPEVEDGTQYF
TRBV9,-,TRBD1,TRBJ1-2,TGTGCCAGCAGCGTGGGACAGGGGGCCCCTAACTATGGCTACACCTTC,CASSVGQGAPNYGYTF